This T cell receptor beta chain came from a study of radiotherapy plus CTLA-4 blockade in lung cancer (dated by TCRdb to between 2017 and 2018). Looking at the study overall: Objective responses were observed in more than 15% of enrolled patients, and disease control was achieved in less than 40%.

As regards this clone: Which antigen it targets is not known. No base quality values were provided; no much bigger clone lies one nucleotide off.

General study outcomes and caveats: After treatment with radiotherapy and ipilimumab, TCR clones that originated in tumors expanded in peripheral blood. The strongest predictors of response, as reported, were early dynamic changes in blood T cell clones along with a rise in serum interferon-beta after radiation.

Libraries were built with the immunoSEQ multiplex PCR assay. TCRdb mirrors the immuneACCESS table, restricted to in-frame sequences. Some clones are absent from its copies; in checked studies, under half trace to an unresolved V gene, and the reason for the others is unknown. The sample data list roughly 35,000 clones, and roughly three quarters of these were observed just once. Of the sample, 13% to 15% is held by the ten largest clones. In the germline V gene, CDR1 corresponds to SGHTA and CDR2 to FQGNSA. The CDR3 holds 16 amino acids from the cysteine to the phenylalanine. Of all the DNA, just the CDR3 is kept, 48 bases in frame from base 1. For this chain, trimming is 1 base at the V end and 2 bases at the J end, and the number of junction bases without a gene match is 6. The study evaluated CTLA-4 blockade (ipilimumab) given together with focal radiation therapy in patients who had chemo-refractory metastatic non-small-cell lung cancer.

The sequence was collected from a human donor with non-small cell lung cancer that progressed on radiotherapy plus ipilimumab. This specimen consisted of peripheral blood, obtained from a patient treated with radiotherapy plus ipilimumab. Recombination joined TRBV7-2 with TRBJ2-3; 7 junctional bases match TRBD1. The CDR3 protein sequence reads: CASSLGDSLFTDTQYF. The DNA sequence is as follows: TGTGCCAGCAGCTTAGGGGACAGCCTTTTCACAGATACGCAGTATTTT.